The present T cell receptor beta chain was sequenced within a study of glioma-infiltrating T cells after dendritic cell vaccination. Overall study: Patients received autologous tumor lysate-pulsed dendritic cell vaccination between about 2003 and 2012.

Regarding the study as a whole: Few patients contributed both blood and tumor specimens. Longer survival after dendritic cell vaccination followed higher pretreatment TIL content.

Data came from immunoSEQ multiplex PCR; TCRdb stores just in-frame clones and leaves some out. The sample lists approximately 110,000 clones, around 90% seen once, with more than 2.5% in the top ten. Time point: after dendritic cell vaccination, including at tumor progression/relapse. PBMC sampling occurred before vaccination, two weeks after the third dose, and at progression. The length of the CDR3 is 12 residues. Unmatched junction bases numbered 0, after V lost 8 bases and J lost 5 bases. Germline CDR1 MNHEY, CDR2 SMNVEV (reference sequence). About this clone itself: Its antigen remains unknown.

The sequencing here drew on blood, taken after dendritic cell vaccination. This TCR derives from a human donor with glioblastoma. The gene calls are TRBV27 and TRBJ1-4; 9 nucleotides align to TRBD1. Here the CDR3 reads CASGTGNEKLFF. The CDR3 bases are TGTGCCAGCGGGACAGGGAATGAAAAACTGTTTTTT.